Described below is a single TCR beta chain sequence and its context. These data originate in a study of T cell responses to AZD1222 COVID-19 vaccine. Clones were sequenced by immunoSEQ multiplex PCR, and TCRdb holds only the in-frame ones, with some missing. Here the sample spans about 93,000 clones, around 86% being singletons. The CDR3 length is 12 residues. Germline loops: CDR1 SQVTM, CDR2 ANQGSEA. V gave up 3 bases and J gave up 3 bases, with 9 bases separating them. The sequencing here drew on peripheral blood, taken on day 0 of AZD1222 vaccination. The chain joins TRBV29-1 to TRBJ2-7, with D tentatively TRBD2 (5 bases). The clonotype originates from an adult in good health. DNA for the CDR3: TGCAGCGTTGATGGAGAGGGCTACGAGCAGTACTTC. This gives the protein CSVDGEGYEQYF.